Judged by abundance, the clone carrying this TCR beta chain is medium-sized. Its antigen remains unidentified. The data are from a study of vaccination and CD4 T cells after COVID-19. Study overall: In culture, cells were exposed to overlapping spike peptides from SARS-CoV-2, HCoV-NL63, HCoV-OC43 and HCoV-229E. Control cultures, each given a CEFX pool, an HIV-1 Nef pool, or no peptide, were included. Study-wide results and limits: Early post-infection timepoints were not included, and relatively few convalescent patients were studied. Spike mono-reactivity held for 304 of 307 vaccine-specific clones in convalescent patients.

CDR1 is KGHDR and CDR2 is SFDVKD in the germline V gene. The CDR3 extends over 13 amino acids. Germline trimming cut 5 bases from V and 6 bases from J; bases unmatched to any gene: 3. Described treatment: 10-day PBMC culture with coronavirus spike peptide pools or control peptides (ViraFEST assay). According to the study, CD4+ T cells from the unexposed donor were gathered ahead of the COVID-19 pandemic (2011-2018). With the Oncomine TCR Beta short-read assay, DNA from cultured CD4+ T cells was sequenced. The genomic DNA was obtained from cultured CD4+ T cells by extraction with the QIAamp micro DNA kit. Each CDR3 protein is one row after TCRdb ran MiXCR on the PCR reads. The sample records over 9,500 distinct CDR3 sequences, 25% to 30% being singletons.

V and J are TRBV24-1 and TRBJ1-5; TRBD1 matches 7 bases. The origin of this receptor is a human donor in good health. The sample taken for sequencing was CD4+ T cells from blood, cultured in vitro. CDR3 nucleotides: TGTGCCACCAGTGGGCAGGGGGGTCAGCCCCAGCATTTT. Its protein is CATSGQGGQPQHF.